One and the same sample provided the 22 T cell receptor beta chains below, sequenced in a study of T-cell memory formation after mild COVID-19. TCRdb processed the 5' RACE reads anew with MiXCR; each CDR3 protein has one entry. The data contain about 390,000 distinct CDR3 sequences, about 15% of them seen just once; the ten biggest clones take up 20% to 25%. The sample was PBMCs or a T cell subset sorted from them (not recorded which). The receptor source for this set is a man between 18 and 35 years old who had mild COVID-19 (a few samples of this study predate the infection). Cell type and time point are not known.

This clonotype was picked up many times. The chain is built from TRBV6-5 and TRBJ1-1, with TRBD1 as a possible D gene (5 bases). The V end lost 4 bases, the J end lost 4 bases, and 7 bases lay between the germline ends. From germline, CDR1 is MNHEY and CDR2 SVGAGI. The CDR3 spans 12 residues. The CDR3 region is CASSWGGTEAFF. CDR3 nucleotide sequence: TGTGCCAGCAGTTGGGGGGGCACTGAAGCTTTCTTT.

This clonotype appeared a few times. V is TRBV9 and J is TRBJ2-1; D is uncertain. Germline V lookup: CDR1 SGDLS, CDR2 YYNGEE. This CDR3 region has 17 residues. V gave up 0 bases and J gave up 0 bases, with 13 bases separating them. DNA of the CDR3: TGTGCCAGCAGCGTAGCTACTTGGTACGACTCCTACAATGAGCAGTTCTTC. This sequence encodes CASSVATWYDSYNEQFF.

This clonotype was picked up many times. The rearrangement links TRBV7-9 to TRBJ1-1; maybe TRBD1 (6 bases). This CDR3 has 13 amino acids. The V end lost 4 bases, the J end lost 6 bases, and 12 bases lay between the germline ends. Germline V gene sequence: CDR1 SEHNR, CDR2 FQNEAQ (reference sequence). The CDR3 DNA sequence: TGTGCCAGCAGCTGGGGGGCAGGGCCTGAAGCTTTCTTT. As protein: CASSWGAGPEAFF.

The chain recombines TRBV29-1 with TRBJ2-3; D unresolved. Germline V CDR1 and CDR2: SQVTM, ANQGSEA. Trimming removed 0 bases at V and 8 bases at J, with 9 bases between. CDR3 length: 12 amino acids. In DNA, the CDR3 is TGCAGCGTTGAAGAGGCAACCGGTACGCAGTATTTT. It translates to CSVEEATGTQYF.

This clonotype showed up just a few times. This rearrangement joins TRBV7-9 to TRBJ1-2; D not resolved. V was pared by 1 base and J by 1 base, with 10 bases between. The V gene's germline CDR1 is SEHNR and CDR2 FQNEAQ (reference sequence). The CDR3 loop spans 15 amino acids. The CDR3 loop reads CASSLEAGSNYGYTF. In DNA, the CDR3 is TGTGCCAGCAGCTTAGAGGCAGGAAGTAACTATGGCTACACCTTC.

This clonotype has only a few counts. The chain joins TRBV30 to TRBJ1-1, with D perhaps TRBD1 (5 bases). Germline CDR1 is GTSNPN and CDR2 is SVGIG (reference sequence). The CDR3 extends over 12 amino acids. Trimming took off 2 bases at V and 5 bases at J, with 9 bases between the two ends. CDR3 residues: CAWSPGLTEAFF. CDR3 DNA: TGTGCCTGGAGTCCAGGGTTAACTGAAGCTTTCTTT.

This clonotype came up a few times. The rearrangement joins TRBV4-3 to TRBJ1-1; D not resolved. Deletions cut 3 bases from V and 4 bases from J, with 12 bases between. The CDR3 has 14 residues. Germline V gives CDR1 LGHNA, CDR2 YSLEER. As DNA, the CDR3 is TGCGCCAGCAGCCAGCAGCCCACAGCCACTGAAGCTTTCTTT. The encoded protein is CASSQQPTATEAFF.

The chain has TRBV6-6 and TRBJ2-1; D might be TRBD2 (6 bases). CDR1 and CDR2 from the germline V gene are MNHNY and SVGAGI (reference sequence). The CDR3 length is 15 residues. The V gene lost 6 bases and the J gene lost 7 bases, with 19 bases spanning the gap. CDR3 in DNA: TGTGCCAGCAGCCTAACTAGCAGTGGGGGTAATGAGCAGTTCTTC. It specifies CASSLTSSGGNEQFF.

The J gene is TRBJ2-7, the V gene TRBV19; D remains unclear. The CDR3 loop spans 12 amino acids. From germline, CDR1 is LNHDA and CDR2 SQIVND (reference sequence). The germline V and J ends were trimmed by 7 bases and 4 bases, with 11 bases remaining between them. CDR3 coding DNA: TGTGCCAGTACCCAAGACGGTTACGAGCAGTACTTC. It encodes CASTQDGYEQYF.

V gene TRBV4-1 combines with J gene TRBJ2-5; a possible D gene is TRBD1 (5 bases). Trimming took off 5 bases at V and 4 bases at J, with 11 bases between the two ends. Germline V lookup: CDR1 MGHRA, CDR2 YSYEKL. The CDR3 totals 13 residues. This chain's CDR3 is CASSWTLGETQYF. As DNA, the CDR3 is TGCGCCAGCAGCTGGACACTTGGAGAGACCCAGTACTTC.

This clonotype has ten or more counts. This chain links TRBV12-3 or TRBV12-4 with TRBJ1-2; no reliable D call. This CDR3 region has 10 residues. V was cut by 3 bases and J by 8 bases, with 4 bases left in between. The CDR3 region is CASSFSGYTF. In DNA form, the CDR3 reads TGTGCCAGCAGTTTTTCCGGCTACACCTTC.

The chain employs TRBV29-1 and TRBJ2-7, with D tentatively TRBD1 (6 bases). The length of the CDR3 is 10 residues. The germline V gene encodes CDR1 SQVTM and CDR2 ANQGSEA. V was pared by 8 bases and J by 6 bases, with 11 bases between. The DNA of the CDR3 is TGCAGCTTACAGGGAATCGAGCAGTACGTC. It is translated as CSLQGIEQYV.

This chain uses TRBV9 with TRBJ2-1; 11 nucleotides match TRBD2. Germline V gene sequence: CDR1 SGDLS, CDR2 YYNGEE. V was pared by 2 bases and J by 4 bases, with 2 bases of the junction left unmatched. This CDR3 is 15 amino acids long. CDR3 bases: TGTGCCAGCAGCGTTGGGACTAGCGGATACAATGAGCAGTTCTTC. Amino acids: CASSVGTSGYNEQFF.

This sequence joins TRBV12-3 or TRBV12-4 and TRBJ1-6; a possible D gene is TRBD1 (6 bases). The CDR3 has 15 amino acids. V was shortened by 4 bases and J by 3 bases, with 10 bases between the two germline ends. In DNA form, the CDR3 reads TGTGCCAGCAGTTCCGGAGGGGGCTATAATTCACCCCTCCACTTT. Translation: CASSSGGGYNSPLHF.

This clonotype showed up just once. The genes are TRBV5-4 and TRBJ2-6; 8 nucleotides match TRBD1. This CDR3 has 18 residues. Germline V gives CDR1 SGHNT, CDR2 YYREEE (reference sequence). With 2 bases clipped from V and 1 base from J, the junction kept 8 bases outside the gene matches. Here the CDR3 reads CASSLGATGVSGANVLTF. The CDR3, as DNA: TGTGCCAGCAGCTTAGGCGCGACAGGGGTGTCTGGGGCCAACGTCCTGACTTTC.

The chain carries TRBV20-1 and TRBJ1-1; a weak D match, TRBD1 (5 bases). V lost 6 bases and J 1 base, leaving 18 bases between the germline ends. Germline CDR1 is DFQATT and CDR2 is SNEGSKA (reference sequence). The CDR3 consists of 15 residues. This CDR3 reads CSATHLGASNTEAFF. CDR3 sequence (DNA): TGCAGTGCAACCCACCTTGGGGCCTCGAACACTGAAGCTTTCTTT.

This clonotype was counted between two and nine times. The chain employs TRBV6-5 and TRBJ1-5; the D gene is possibly TRBD1 (5 bases). CDR1 is MNHEY and CDR2 is SVGAGI in the germline V gene. Trimming stripped 2 bases from V and 6 bases from J, with 14 bases between. This CDR3 has 15 residues. CDR3 in amino acids: CASSYAQGWGQPQHF. The CDR3 coding sequence is TGTGCCAGCAGTTACGCCCAGGGATGGGGTCAGCCCCAGCATTTT.

This sequence joins TRBV24-1 and TRBJ2-1; 8 nucleotides line up with TRBD2. Germline loops: CDR1 KGHDR, CDR2 SFDVKD. V gave up 12 bases and J gave up 16 bases; unmatched junction bases: 13. The CDR3 loop spans 11 amino acids. CDR3 sequence (DNA): TGTGCCGTTTATCTTCGGGGGGGCAAATTCTTC. Translation: CAVYLRGGKFF.

In this sample, this clonotype turned up many times. The CDR3 DNA reads TGTGCCAGCAGCAGAACTAGCTCTAACACCGGGGAGCTGTTTTTT. Its translation: CASSRTSSNTGELFF. This sequence joins TRBV11-2 and TRBJ2-2; tentative D call: TRBD2 (6 bases). CDR1 is SGHAT and CDR2 is FQNNGV in the germline V gene. Between the trimmed V and J ends, which lost 5 bases and 2 bases, there was a span of 12 bases. The CDR3 has 15 amino acids.

Only a few counts were recorded for this clonotype. The chain recombines TRBV7-2 with TRBJ2-3, with 7 bases that match TRBD2. CDR1 and CDR2 from the germline V gene are SGHTA and FQGNSA. Trimming took 0 bases from V and 3 from J; bases not matched to a gene: 3. This CDR3 spans 15 amino acids. The CDR3 DNA is TGTGCCAGCAGCTTAGCCGAACTAGCGACAGATACGCAGTATTTT. It translates to CASSLAELATDTQYF.

This clonotype was counted between two and nine times. V usage is TRBV2 and J usage is TRBJ1-1; unclear D gene. CDR3 length equals 14 residues. The germline V and J ends were trimmed by 6 bases and 8 bases, with 19 bases remaining between them. In germline, CDR1 is SNHLY, CDR2 FYNNEI. CDR3 sequence reads: CASRPGRAKREAFF. CDR3 nucleotides: TGTGCCAGCAGACCGGGCCGGGCTAAGCGGGAAGCTTTCTTT.

This clonotype has only a few counts. This chain connects TRBV7-2 to TRBJ2-1; 12 bases are shared with TRBD2. Germline V gene data show CDR1 as SGHTA and CDR2 as FQGNSA. The length of the CDR3 is 17 residues. V shed 2 bases, J shed 6 bases, and the junction held 8 bases outside the gene matches. The CDR3 bases are TGTGCCAGCAGCTTACCCCTAGCGGGGGGGCCCCTCAATGAGCAGTTCTTC. Residues: CASSLPLAGGPLNEQFF.